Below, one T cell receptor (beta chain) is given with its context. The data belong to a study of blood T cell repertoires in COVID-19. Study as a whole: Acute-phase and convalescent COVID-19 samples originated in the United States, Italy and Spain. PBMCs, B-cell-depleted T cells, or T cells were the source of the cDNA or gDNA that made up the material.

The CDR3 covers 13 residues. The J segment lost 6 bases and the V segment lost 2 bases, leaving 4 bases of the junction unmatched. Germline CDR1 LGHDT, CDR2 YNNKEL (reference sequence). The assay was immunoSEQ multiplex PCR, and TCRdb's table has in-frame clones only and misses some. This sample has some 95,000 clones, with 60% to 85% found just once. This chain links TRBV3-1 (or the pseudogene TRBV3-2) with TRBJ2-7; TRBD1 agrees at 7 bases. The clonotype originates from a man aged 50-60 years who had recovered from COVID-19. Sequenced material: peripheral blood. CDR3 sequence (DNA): TGTGCCAGCAGCCAAAAGGGGGCGATCGAGCAGTACTTC. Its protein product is CASSQKGAIEQYF.